These 15 T cell receptor beta chains came from one sample sequenced in a study of T cells in narcolepsy. This table comes from immunoSEQ multiplex PCR, and its TCRdb copy is limited to in-frame clones, with some not included. The sample includes around 35,000 clones, roughly 90% of them seen just once. Sequencing was carried out using CD45RA- memory CD4+ T cells from PBMCs. All receptors come from a human donor with narcolepsy.

This chain links TRBV10-3 with TRBJ1-5; the D is unclear. Germline V gives CDR1 ENHRY, CDR2 SYGVKD. Trimming left V 8 bases short and J 3 bases short, with 8 bases between. The CDR3 length is 12 residues. CDR3 loop: CAIGEANQPQHF. The DNA of the CDR3 is TGTGCCATCGGGGAGGCCAATCAGCCCCAGCATTTT.

The chain combines TRBV6-1 with TRBJ1-1, with D hard to call. Trimming left V 2 bases short and J 1 base short, with 5 bases between. CDR1 and CDR2 (germline): MNHNS, SASEGT. There are 13 residues in the CDR3. The CDR3 coding sequence is TGTGCCAGCAGTGAATTCGAGAACACTGAAGCTTTCTTT. Protein: CASSEFENTEAFF.

The rearrangement links TRBV6-5 to TRBJ1-2; D unclear. CDR3 length equals 13 residues. V lost 0 bases to trimming and J lost 7 bases, with 9 bases between them. Germline V lookup: CDR1 MNHEY, CDR2 SVGAGI. The CDR3 is CASSYSMGGGYTF. CDR3 in DNA: TGTGCCAGCAGTTACTCCATGGGCGGTGGCTACACCTTC.

The V and J genes are TRBV7-2 and TRBJ2-7, with 8 bases fitting TRBD2. In germline, CDR1 is SGHTA, CDR2 FQGNSA. This CDR3 region has 12 residues. Trimming at V came to 5 bases and at J to 10 bases, leaving 7 bases not matched to a gene. The CDR3 reads CASSQTSGRQYF. The CDR3 DNA sequence: TGTGCCAGCAGCCAAACTAGCGGACGTCAGTACTTC.

The rearrangement joins TRBV6-5 to TRBJ1-4; D remains ambiguous. This CDR3 region has 14 residues. The V gene's germline CDR1 is MNHEY and CDR2 SVGAGI. The germline V and J ends were trimmed by 5 bases and 4 bases, with 11 bases remaining between them. The CDR3 region has the DNA TGTGCCAGCAGTATAACCGGGATTAATGAAAAACTGTTTTTT. This sequence encodes CASSITGINEKLFF.

The V call is TRBV9, the J call TRBJ1-3, with 12 bases matching TRBD1. The CDR3 runs 15 residues. Germline CDR1 SGDLS, CDR2 YYNGEE. The ends lost 3 bases at V and 4 bases at J; junction bases unmatched: 2. In nucleotides, the CDR3 is TGTGCCAGCAGCGAGGGGACAGGGGGCGGAAACACCATATATTTT. Protein product: CASSEGTGGGNTIYF.

The V call is TRBV27, the J call TRBJ2-7; 7 positions agree with TRBD2. The junction had 5 bases not matched to a gene; V was cut back by 5 bases and J by 1 base. This CDR3 has 14 residues. CDR1 is MNHEY and CDR2 is SMNVEV in the germline V gene (reference sequence). Here the CDR3 reads CASSDGGRSYEQYF. The CDR3 DNA reads as TGTGCCAGCAGTGACGGGGGGAGGTCCTACGAGCAGTACTTC.

The V call is TRBV4-2, the J call TRBJ2-1; D gene ambiguous. CDR3 length equals 12 residues. Per the germline V gene, CDR1 is LGHNA and CDR2 is YNFKEQ. The V end lost 1 base, the J end lost 8 bases, and 6 bases lay between the germline ends. CDR3 DNA: TGTGCCAGCAGCCAAGTTGGCGATGAGCAGTTCTTC. It translates to CASSQVGDEQFF.

CDR3 nucleotides: TGTGCCAGCAGTATCAGAGTTAATAGCAATCAGCCCCAGCATTTT. Translating it yields CASSIRVNSNQPQHF. The chain uses TRBV28 and TRBJ1-5; D call uncertain. V lost 5 bases, J lost 0 bases, and 11 bases lay in between. CDR3 length: 15 residues. Germline loops: CDR1 MDHEN, CDR2 SYDVKM.

Only a few counts were recorded for this clone. The chain is built from TRBV28 and TRBJ1-5; perhaps TRBD1 as D (5 bases). V lost 7 bases and J 0 bases, leaving 13 bases between the germline ends. Germline loops: CDR1 MDHEN, CDR2 SYDVKM. The length of the CDR3 is 15 residues. For the CDR3, the DNA is TGTGCCAGCATCGGGGCAGTCTATAGCAATCAGCCCCAGCATTTT. This encodes CASIGAVYSNQPQHF.

The chain is built from TRBV10-3 and TRBJ2-7; 10 bases are a match to TRBD1. This CDR3 has 15 residues. V was clipped by 3 bases and J by 7 bases; unmatched bases: 9. Germline CDR1 ENHRY, CDR2 SYGVKD. CDR3 in amino acids: CAISEPGTGAGEQYF. The DNA of the CDR3 is TGTGCCATCAGTGAACCCGGGACAGGGGCTGGGGAGCAGTACTTC.

The CDR3 DNA reads as TGTGCCAGCTCACCGGTCGGAGGACAGGGAAACACCGGGGAGCTGTTTTTT. It encodes CASSPVGGQGNTGELFF. The V gene is TRBV18, the J gene TRBJ2-2, with 8 bases lining up with TRBD1. Per germline, CDR1 KGHSH and CDR2 LQKENI. J lost 2 bases, V lost 3 bases, and 8 bases had no gene match. The CDR3 contains 17 residues.

CDR3 coding DNA: TGTGCCAGCAGCTCCCCGCAGGGGTTTAATGCTGAAGCTTTCTTT. Translating it yields CASSSPQGFNAEAFF. The gene calls are TRBV7-9 and TRBJ1-1, with a possible D match to TRBD1 (6 bases). The germline gives CDR1 SEHNR, CDR2 FQNEAQ (reference sequence). The CDR3 extends over 15 amino acids. V dropped 4 bases and J dropped 6 bases, with 18 bases sitting between them.

The V gene is TRBV27, the J gene TRBJ2-3; D is undetermined. The CDR3 contains 14 residues. CDR1 and CDR2 from the germline V gene are MNHEY and SMNVEV (reference sequence). The V gene lost 3 bases and the J gene lost 6 bases, with 13 bases spanning the gap. The CDR3 DNA is TGTGCCAGCAGTTTTAATCCCTACCGGGATACGCAGTATTTT. Translating it yields CASSFNPYRDTQYF.

CDR3 coding DNA: TGCAGCACCCAGGTTTCCTATGGCTACACCTTC. Encoded protein: CSTQVSYGYTF. The genes are TRBV29-1 and TRBJ1-2; D ambiguous. V was shortened by 8 bases and J by 4 bases, with 11 bases between the two germline ends. CDR1 and CDR2 (germline): SQVTM, ANQGSEA. The CDR3 is made up of 11 amino acids.